The clone carrying this TCR beta chain is termed medium-sized. Its antigen is not known. Adaptor-ligated barcode primers were used to amplify TRBV12-4/TRBJ1-2 clonotypes. TCRdb re-called the multiplex PCR reads with MiXCR, one entry per CDR3 protein. The sample records about 810 distinct CDR3 sequences, 9.5% to 15% being singletons. The CDR3 consists of 13 residues. V was trimmed by 2 bases and J by 7 bases, leaving 11 bases between them. Study results and caveats: Tumor-infiltrating Treg TCR alpha and beta sequences overlapped most with tumor naive CD4+ T cells, then blood naive.

The sequence derives from a female donor with breast cancer. Sequencing was carried out using naive CD4+ T cells sorted from blood. As to subset: naive CD4+ T cells, CD4+CD45RA+CD25-. This rearrangement joins TRBV12-3 or TRBV12-4 to TRBJ1-2; D is ambiguous. CDR3 DNA: TGTGCCAGCAGTTTAAAGGGTTATGGTGGCTACACCTTC. Translated: CASSLKGYGGYTF.